This entry lists 13 T cell receptor beta chains sequenced from one sample in a study of shared clonotypes between healthy human individuals. Using immunoSEQ multiplex PCR, the repertoire was profiled, and TCRdb retains in-frame clones only, with some absent. The sample lists about 700,000 clones, just over 90% occurring once. Terminally differentiated effector memory CD45RA+ cells were left out of the naive CD8 fraction, which was CD45RO-negative and positively selected for CCR7. Specimen: naive CD8+ T cells sorted from blood. These receptors all come from a man aged 30-40 years in good health.

This chain joins TRBV27 and TRBJ2-2, with 12 bases identical to TRBD2. CDR3 size: 17 residues. The germline V gene encodes CDR1 MNHEY and CDR2 SMNVEV (reference sequence). V trimming: 3 bases; J trimming: 5 bases; junction bases outside the gene matches: 7. CDR3 sequence: CASSLSSGLAGTGELFF. CDR3 coding DNA: TGTGCCAGCAGTTTGAGTTCCGGACTAGCGGGGACCGGGGAGCTGTTTTTT.

This chain connects TRBV7-2 to TRBJ2-3; TRBD1 matches 8 bases. From germline, CDR1 is SGHTA and CDR2 FQGNSA. The CDR3 is 16 residues long. The ends lost 4 bases at V and 0 bases at J; junction bases unmatched: 6. The CDR3 sequence: CASSSDRDRSTDTQYF. For the CDR3, the DNA is TGTGCCAGCAGCTCCGACCGGGACAGGAGCACAGATACGCAGTATTTT.

The rearrangement links TRBV7-9 to TRBJ2-2; D is possibly TRBD1 or TRBD2 (5 bases each). Per the germline V gene, CDR1 is SEHNR and CDR2 is FQNEAQ (reference sequence). The CDR3 extends over 16 amino acids. The germline V and J ends were trimmed by 4 bases and 4 bases, with 16 bases remaining between them. The CDR3 is CASSYTPGRGTGELFF. In DNA, the CDR3 is TGTGCCAGCAGCTACACTCCGGGACGGGGCACCGGGGAGCTGTTTTTT.

This clone turned up a few times. The chain combines TRBV28 with TRBJ1-5; 7 bases align to TRBD1. The CDR3 consists of 15 residues. Looked up from germline, CDR1 is MDHEN and CDR2 is SYDVKM. Trimming took 6 bases from V and 0 from J; bases not matched to a gene: 5. CDR3 region: CASSRQGYSNQPQHF. CDR3 nucleotides: TGTGCCAGCAGCCGACAGGGTTATAGCAATCAGCCCCAGCATTTT. The whole variable domain, remainder taken from reference TRBV28 and TRBJ1-5, is DVKVTQSSRYLVKRTGEKVFLECVQDMDHENMFWYRQDPGLGLRLIYFSYDVKMKEKGDIPEGYSVSREKKERFSLILESASTNQTSMYLCASSRQGYSNQPQHFGDGTRLSIL.

The V gene is TRBV12-5, the J gene TRBJ2-1; the D gene is possibly TRBD1 (5 bases). Germline V gene sequence: CDR1 LGHNT, CDR2 FRNRAP. The CDR3 contains 15 residues. Trimming pared 5 bases from V and 4 bases from J, leaving 15 bases between. This CDR3 is CASGPRDDSYNEQFF. CDR3 nucleotides: TGTGCTAGTGGTCCACGAGACGACAGTTACAATGAGCAGTTCTTC. Complete variable domain (other parts from reference TRBV12-5 and TRBJ2-1): DARVTQTPRHKVTEMGQEVTMRCQPILGHNTVFWYRQTMMQGLELLAYFRNRAPLDDSGMPKDRFSAEMPDATLATLKIQPSEPRDSAVYFCASGPRDDSYNEQFFGPGTRLTVL.

This chain links TRBV4-3 with TRBJ2-7, with 9 bases fitting TRBD1. The trim removed 0 bases at V and 5 bases at J, leaving 8 bases unmatched. This CDR3 has 16 amino acids. CDR1 is LGHNA and CDR2 is YSLEER in the germline V gene. DNA for the CDR3: TGCGCCAGCAGCCAAGATTCGGGACAGGGTTGGGACGAGCAGTACTTC. This codes for CASSQDSGQGWDEQYF.

The chain employs TRBV9 and TRBJ2-1; 9 bases are a match to TRBD1. After removal of 4 bases from V and 7 bases from J, the junction contained 3 bases not matched to a gene. Germline CDR1 reads SGDLS; CDR2 reads YYNGEE. This CDR3 has 13 amino acids. The CDR3 is CASSQDRGNEQFF. The CDR3 region has the DNA TGTGCCAGCAGCCAAGACAGGGGGAATGAGCAGTTCTTC.

This chain uses TRBV27 with TRBJ1-1; D not certain. In germline, CDR1 is MNHEY, CDR2 SMNVEV (reference sequence). The CDR3 totals 11 residues. Trimming took 6 bases from V and 8 from J, leaving 10 bases between them. The chain's CDR3 is CASRSRSEAFF. CDR3 nucleotides: TGTGCCAGCAGATCACGTTCCGAAGCTTTCTTT.

The chain couples TRBV21-1 to TRBJ2-7; TRBD1, as called in the table, went unchecked against the DNA. TRBV21-1 is deemed a pseudogene. The CDR3 is 15 amino acids. The CDR3 DNA sequence: TGTGCCAGCAGGAGAGAGGGACAGGGAGGCTACGAGCAGTACTTC. Encoded protein: CASRREGQGGYEQYF.

This chain links TRBV7-9 with TRBJ2-7; possibly TRBD2 for D (6 bases). V was pared by 2 bases and J by 2 bases, with 16 bases between. The CDR3 has 16 residues. The germline V gene encodes CDR1 SEHNR and CDR2 FQNEAQ (reference sequence). DNA for the CDR3: TGTGCCAGCAGCTTAACCCTTGGGGGGACCCCCTACGAGCAGTACTTC. Translation: CASSLTLGGTPYEQYF.

The chain uses TRBV7-9 and TRBJ2-1; 9 bases are a match to TRBD2. This CDR3 has 15 amino acids. The germline gives CDR1 SEHNR, CDR2 FQNEAQ (reference sequence). J lost 8 bases, V lost 7 bases, and 12 bases had no gene match. CDR3 bases: TGTGCCAGCACCCCAGGGGGTAGCGGGAGTCATGAGCAGTTCTTC. It codes for CASTPGGSGSHEQFF.

This clone has only one observation. The rearrangement uses TRBV11-3 and TRBJ2-7, with 13 positions matching TRBD2. The length of the CDR3 is 14 residues. J was trimmed by 6 bases and V by 5 bases; bases with no gene match: 4. CDR1 is SGHNT, CDR2 YENEEA, per germline. This CDR3 is CASSPGTSGTEQYF. CDR3 nucleotide sequence: TGTGCCAGCAGCCCCGGGACTAGCGGGACCGAGCAGTACTTC.

The V and J genes are TRBV9 and TRBJ2-1, with 10 bases matching TRBD2. CDR3 length: 16 residues. The junction had 6 bases not matched to a gene; V was cut back by 3 bases and J by 3 bases. CDR1 is SGDLS and CDR2 is YYNGEE in the germline V gene. CDR3 in DNA: TGTGCCAGCAGCGAGGACCTAGCGGGAGTCTACAATGAGCAGTTCTTC. Amino acids: CASSEDLAGVYNEQFF.